Below are 27 T cell receptor beta chains sequenced from a single sample in a study of tumor and adjacent non-tumor tissue in lung cancer. A modified ARM-PCR protocol with three rounds of nested PCR amplified TCRbeta. TCRdb re-derived calls from the multiplex PCR reads in MiXCR, one entry per CDR3 protein. The repertoire holds 65,000 to 80,000 distinct CDR3 sequences, with less than 80% as singletons. RNA was extracted from bulk tissue without any cell sorting. Input material: lung tumor tissue. The receptor set was obtained from a man in his sixties with non-small cell lung cancer.

V usage is TRBV6-5 and J usage is TRBJ2-7; D gene ambiguous. The CDR3 is 14 amino acids. Looked up from germline, CDR1 is MNHEY and CDR2 is SVGAGI. In DNA form, the CDR3 reads TGTGTCAACAGTTACTCCCAGGAGAACTATGAGCAGTACTTC. Protein sequence: CVNSYSQENYEQYF.

This clonotype appeared a single time. The J gene is TRBJ2-2, the V gene TRBV6-5, with 7 bases that match TRBD2. This CDR3 region has 13 residues. Germline-derived CDR1 and CDR2 are MNHEY and SVGAGI. The V and J ends lost 11 bases and 5 bases, in that order; junction bases with no gene match: 8. CDR3 nucleotide sequence: TGTGCCGCGCGGGAGAGCCAAACCGGGGAGCTGTTTTTT. This encodes CAARESQTGELFF.

Regarding this clonotype: A much larger clone is a single base away; this may be a read error. The V call is TRBV5-4, the J call TRBJ1-1, with D tentatively TRBD1 (5 bases). The CDR3 is 15 amino acids. Germline CDR1 is SGHNT and CDR2 is YYREEE (reference sequence). The CDR3 DNA sequence: TGTGCCAGCAGCTTGGTGGGGGTCTTGAACACTGAAGCTTCCTTT. Amino acids: CASSLVGVLNTEASF. The full variable domain, rest sourced from reference TRBV5-4 and TRBJ1-1, is ETGVTQSPTHLIKTRGQQVTLRCSSQSGHNTVSWYQQALGQGPQFIFQYYREEENGRGNFPPRFSGLQFPNYSSELNVNALELDDSALYLCASSLVGVLNTEASFGQGTRLTVV.

This clonotype was seen once. Compared with germline, one end of the junction differs, possibly owing to a read error. This chain joins TRBV12-3 or TRBV12-4 and TRBJ2-2; D remains ambiguous. The CDR3 covers 16 residues. The CDR3 DNA reads TGTACCAGCAGTCTCTACCAGGCCACGAACACCGGTGAGCTGTTCTTT. Its protein product is CTSSLYQATNTGELFF.

In this sample, this clonotype turned up once. One end of the junction varies from germline; a read error may be responsible. The rearrangement uses TRBV20-1 and TRBJ2-7; TRBD1 or TRBD2 may be the D gene (6 bases each). The CDR3 contains 15 residues. The V gene's germline CDR1 is DFQATT and CDR2 SNEGSKA (reference sequence). The CDR3 sequence: CSARAGEADSYKQYF. Written as DNA, the CDR3 is TGCAGTGCTAGAGCGGGGGAGGCGGACAGCTACAAGCAGTACTTC.

With respect to this clonotype: Because the CDR3's place on the DNA is in doubt, the DNA is left out and the CDR3 is given as listed by TCRdb. The chain couples TRBV29-1 to TRBJ1-2. The V gene's germline CDR1 is SQVTM and CDR2 ANQGSEA. The CDR3 length equals 12 residues, ends included. Here the CDR3 reads CSVAGGTYGYTF.

On this clonotype itself: As the CDR3 is not closed by the conserved phenylalanine or tryptophan, this likely results from a read error. The V call is TRBV20-1, the J call TRBJ2-1; no firm D call. The CDR3 is 15 amino acids. Germline assignment: CDR1 DFQATT and CDR2 SNEGSKA (reference sequence). The CDR3 nucleotides are TGTAGTGCTCCTACCGTCGGGTCCCCCCACAATGAGCAGTTCCTC. It translates to CSAPTVGSPHNEQFL.

Of note for this clonotype: A read error may produce the germline difference seen at one junction end. This chain joins TRBV29-1 and TRBJ1-1; TRBD1 is a possible D gene (6 bases). The CDR3 runs to 13 residues. CDR1 and CDR2 from the germline V gene are SQVTM and ANQGSEA. CDR3 DNA sequence: TGTAGCGCCTCGGCAAGGGGGGATAATGAAGCTTTCTTT. It is translated as CSASARGDNEAFF.

Points on this clonotype: A read error may be the cause here, since a much bigger clone is one base away. The CDR3 coding sequence is TGCGCCAGCAGCGCCGGGACAGAGGCTTCCGAGCAGTACTTC. This codes for CASSAGTEASEQYF. The J gene is TRBJ2-7, the V gene TRBV5-1, with 7 bases identical to TRBD1. This CDR3 contains 14 residues. The germline CDR1 and CDR2 sequences are SGHRS and YFSETQ. The J segment lost 6 bases and the V segment lost 4 bases, leaving 10 bases of the junction unmatched. Full variable domain (remainder filled in from reference TRBV5-1 and TRBJ2-7): KAGVTQTPRYLIKTRGQQVTLSCSPISGHRSVSWYQQTPGQGLQFLFEYFSETQRNKGNFPGRFSGRQFSNSRSEMNVSTLELGDSALYLCASSAGTEASEQYFGPGTRLTVT.

The chain combines TRBV5-1 with TRBJ1-4; D may be TRBD1 (5 bases). Deletions cut 4 bases from V and 10 bases from J, with 17 bases between. CDR1 and CDR2 (germline): SGHRS, YFSETQ. The CDR3 length is 14 residues. The CDR3 region has the DNA TGCGCCAGCAGCGTGGGTCTTTCCGGGGGAAAACTGTTTTTT. The encoded protein is CASSVGLSGGKLFF.

Comments on this clonotype: A junction boundary mismatches the germline segment, possibly from a read error. The rearrangement joins TRBV10-3 to TRBJ2-6, with TRBD2 identical over 8 bases. The CDR3 has 20 amino acids. Germline V gives CDR1 ENHRY, CDR2 SYGVKD. Here the CDR3 reads CAISEHGTSGRDSGAIVLTF. CDR3 nucleotides: TGCGCCATCAGTGAACATGGGACTAGTGGGAGGGACTCTGGGGCCATCGTCTTGACTTTC.

Concerning this clonotype itself: One end of the junction is discordant with germline, which a read error may explain. The gene calls are TRBV20-1 and TRBJ2-5; tentative D call: TRBD1 (5 bases). This CDR3 is built from 15 residues. CDR1 is DFQATT and CDR2 is SNEGSKA in the germline V gene (reference sequence). This CDR3 reads CSARGSETAEETQYF. The CDR3 DNA reads as TGCAGTGCTAGAGGATCAGAGACAGCAGAAGAGACCCAGTATTTC.

This rearrangement joins TRBV6-1 to TRBJ1-6; D unresolved. Germline V gene sequence: CDR1 MNHNS, CDR2 SASEGT. The CDR3 loop spans 15 amino acids. V gave up 0 bases and J gave up 8 bases, with 11 bases separating them. The CDR3 coding sequence is TGTGCCAGCAGTGAAGCGTGGGTTATGGATTCACCCCTCCACTTT. Its protein product is CASSEAWVMDSPLHF.

As concerns this clonotype: One end of the junction fails to match germline, which may point to a read error. The chain is built from TRBV6-1 and TRBJ2-7; no clear D. Germline lookup yields CDR1 MNHNS and CDR2 SASEGT. CDR3 length: 12 amino acids. DNA of the CDR3: TGTGCCAGCAGTGGGAACAACTACGAGCAGTATTTC. This translates into CASSGNNYEQYF.

This clonotype was observed a single time. The V call is TRBV20-1, the J call TRBJ1-3; no definite D call. CDR3 length equals 12 residues. CDR1 and CDR2 (germline): DFQATT, SNEGSKA (reference sequence). V was trimmed by 8 bases and J by 0 bases, leaving 8 bases between them. CDR3 DNA: TGCAGTACAAGACACTCTGGAAACACCATATATTTT. It encodes CSTRHSGNTIYF.

A note on this clonotype: One end of the junction fails to match germline, which may point to a read error. This sequence joins TRBV5-1 and TRBJ2-7; tentatively, D is TRBD1 or TRBD2 (5 bases each). The V gene's germline CDR1 is SGHRS and CDR2 YFSETQ. CDR3 length: 15 residues. The CDR3: CAISFGAGHSYEQYF. The CDR3 nucleotides are TGCGCCATCAGCTTTGGGGCGGGTCACTCCTACGAGCAGTACTTC. The full variable domain, completed using reference TRBV5-1 and TRBJ2-7, is KAGVTQTPRYLIKTRGQQVTLSCSPISGHRSVSWYQQTPGQGLQFLFEYFSETQRNKGNFPGRFSGRQFSNSRSEMNVSTLELGDSALYLCAISFGAGHSYEQYFGPGTRLTVT.

Of note for this clonotype: A read error may account for a junction end that differs from germline. This chain joins TRBV6-6 and TRBJ1-1; TRBD1 matches 7 bases. CDR1 MNHNY and CDR2 SVGAGI come from the germline V gene (reference sequence). This CDR3 contains 13 residues. The CDR3 is CSSRLTGNTEPFF. DNA of the CDR3: TGTTCCAGCAGGTTGACAGGGAATACTGAACCTTTCTTT.

V and J are TRBV5-6 and TRBJ2-1; TRBD2 might be the D (5 bases). Germline-derived CDR1 and CDR2 are SGHDT and YYEEEE. Trimming pared 2 bases from V and 6 bases from J, leaving 15 bases between. The CDR3 runs 15 residues. DNA of the CDR3: TGTGCCAGCAGCTTCGACACCTCTGGACTCAATGAGCAGTTCTTC. It translates to CASSFDTSGLNEQFF. Variable domain in full (rest from reference TRBV5-6 and TRBJ2-1): DAGVTQSPTHLIKTRGQQVTLRCSPKSGHDTVSWYQQALGQGPQFIFQYYEEEERQRGNFPDRFSGHQFPNYSSELNVNALLLGDSALYLCASSFDTSGLNEQFFGPGTRLTVL.

Concerning this clonotype: At one boundary the junction diverges from the germline segment, which might be a read error. The rearrangement uses TRBV20-1 and TRBJ2-7, with 11 bases aligning to TRBD2. Germline values: CDR1 DFQATT, CDR2 SNEGSKA (reference sequence). The CDR3 totals 14 residues. CDR3 residues: CSTKKLAGENEQYF. The DNA for the CDR3 is TGTAGTACTAAAAAACTAGCGGGAGAAAACGAGCAGTACTTC.

Concerning this clonotype: The junction shows a germline mismatch at one end, possibly a read error. This sequence joins TRBV10-3 and TRBJ2-2, with a weak D call TRBD2 (6 bases). The CDR3 length is 14 residues. Germline values: CDR1 ENHRY, CDR2 SYGVKD. CDR3 DNA: TGTGTCATCCTCGATGCGGGAAACACCGGGGAGCTGTTTTTT. Residues: CVILDAGNTGELFF.

The chain has TRBV10-2 and TRBJ1-1; 9 bases are shared with TRBD1. Germline CDR1 WSHSY, CDR2 SAAADI. The CDR3 extends over 16 amino acids. With 6 bases clipped from V and 9 bases from J, the junction kept 17 bases outside the gene matches. The CDR3 DNA reads as TGCGCCAGCAGGAACAGGGGGCTGACCGAGAACAATAAAGCTTTCTTT. Amino acid sequence: CASRNRGLTENNKAFF.

This clonotype was detected many times. This chain joins TRBV19 and TRBJ2-1; the match to TRBD2 covers 7 bases. Trimming at V came to 8 bases and at J to 2 bases, leaving 18 bases not matched to a gene. Germline V gene lookup returns CDR1 LNHDA and CDR2 SQIVND (reference sequence). The CDR3 loop spans 18 amino acids. The CDR3 here is CASRPSSTPAGAYNEQFF. DNA of the CDR3: TGTGCCAGTCGGCCCTCTAGCACCCCGGCGGGAGCCTACAATGAGCAGTTCTTC.

With respect to this clonotype: This may be a read error, as it is one base from a much larger clone. The chain recombines TRBV5-4 with TRBJ2-1; 7 nucleotides align to TRBD2. The J call is doubtful: the DNA matches TRBJ2-7 better. In germline, CDR1 is SGHNT, CDR2 YYREEE (reference sequence). The CDR3 spans 13 residues. CDR3 residues: CASSLFGRNEQYF. CDR3 nucleotides: TGTGCCAGCAGCTTGTTCGGGAGGAACGAGCAGTACTTC.

This clonotype ranks as medium-sized. The chain recombines TRBV20-1 with TRBJ2-1, with no clear D. Deletions cut 1 base from V and 10 bases from J, with 11 bases between. Germline values: CDR1 DFQATT, CDR2 SNEGSKA (reference sequence). The CDR3 is made up of 12 amino acids. This CDR3 reads CSARGLIWEQFF. The CDR3 DNA reads as TGCAGTGCTAGAGGCTTGATATGGGAGCAGTTCTTC.

Worth noting for this clonotype: An end of the junction differs from the germline gene, which may be a read error. The V gene is TRBV11-1, the J gene TRBJ2-2; D is perhaps TRBD2 (6 bases). The CDR3 is made up of 13 amino acids. The V gene's germline CDR1 is SGHAT and CDR2 FQDESV (reference sequence). CDR3 bases: TGTGCCAGCAGCTTAATCGGCACCCGGGAGCTCTTTTTT. This gives the protein CASSLIGTRELFF.

Only a few counts were recorded for this clonotype. A much larger clone sits a single nucleotide away, making a read error possible. The chain has TRBV20-1 and TRBJ2-7; D unclear. Germline CDR1 is DFQATT and CDR2 is SNEGSKA (reference sequence). There are 13 residues in the CDR3. CDR3 region: CIAAGFDSYEQYF. For the CDR3, the DNA is TGCATTGCAGCCGGTTTTGACTCCTACGAGCAGTACTTC.

About this clonotype: An end of the junction does not agree with germline; a read error may underlie this. The CDR3 loop is CTSSLAIASGGELFF. CDR3 sequence (DNA): TGCACCAGCAGCTTGGCCATTGCTAGCGGCGGAGAACTGTTTTTT. V gene TRBV5-1 combines with J gene TRBJ2-2, with 7 bases matching TRBD2. The CDR3 runs to 15 residues. CDR1 and CDR2 (germline): SGHRS, YFSETQ. Full variable domain (remainder filled in from reference TRBV5-1 and TRBJ2-2): KAGVTQTPRYLIKTRGQQVTLSCSPISGHRSVSWYQQTPGQGLQFLFEYFSETQRNKGNFPGRFSGRQFSNSRSEMNVSTLELGDSALYLCTSSLAIASGGELFFGEGSRLTVL.